This T cell receptor beta chain appears in the sequencing data of a study of tumor and adjacent non-tumor tissue in lung cancer. Study-level results: Significantly higher TCR diversity was found in tumor than normal lung. Normal lung showed higher cumulative top 100 clone frequency than tumor.

The germline V gene encodes CDR1 SGHAT and CDR2 FQNNGV. CDR3 length: 14 residues. The template was RNA from unsorted bulk tissue. The normal lung tissue was taken more than 3 cm from the tumor edge. A modified ARM-PCR protocol with three rounds of nested PCR amplified TCRbeta. MiXCR, applied by TCRdb to the multiplex PCR reads, yields one record per CDR3 protein. The sample holds about 98,000 distinct CDR3 sequences, more than 80% seen once. Note on this clonotype: What it binds is unknown. The junction and the germline gene differ at one end; a read error may be behind it.

This clonotype was sampled from a man in his sixties with small cell lung cancer. The genes are TRBV11-2 and TRBJ2-1; weak D call: TRBD1 (5 bases). Sequences were obtained from distant non-tumor lung tissue. DNA of the CDR3: TGTGCCAGGAGCTTAGAGCCAGGGTTGGTTGGACAGTTCTTC. Its protein is CARSLEPGLVGQFF.